Listed below are T cell receptor beta chains from one sample, sequenced in a study of blood T cell repertoires in COVID-19. The assay was immunoSEQ multiplex PCR, and TCRdb's table has in-frame clones only and misses some. The table lists 150,000 to 200,000 clones, around 80% of them singletons, with 17% in the top ten. Sequenced material: PBMCs or T cells enriched from blood (not recorded which). These receptors were collected from a woman aged 50 to 60 with acute COVID-19. Both conserved end residues are part of each CDR3. D genes are given only for firm matches. For some rows the clone size is stated as once, few or many, or as a class when expanded; others skip it.

clone_size,v_call,d_call,j_call,cdr3_aa,cdr3_nt
-,TRBV6-4,-,TRBJ2-3,CASSPNTDTQYF,TGTGCCAGCAGCCCTAATACAGATACGCAGTATTTT
-,TRBV4-2,-,TRBJ2-5,CASSQSEVRAETQYF,TGTGCCAGCAGCCAATCGGAAGTCAGGGCAGAGACCCAGTACTTC
few,TRBV30,TRBD1,TRBJ2-5,CSIGTGAMGETQYF,TGCAGTATCGGGACAGGGGCAATGGGAGAGACCCAGTACTTC
-,TRBV23-1,-,TRBJ1-2,CASNPTANYGYTF,TGCGCCAGCAACCCGACAGCTAACTATGGCTACACCTTC
few,TRBV30,-,TRBJ1-2,CAWSLQVVYGYTF,TGTGCCTGGAGTCTACAGGTCGTCTATGGCTACACCTTC
-,TRBV5-6,-,TRBJ1-1,CASSLGQAYMNTEAFF,TGTGCCAGCAGCTTGGGGCAGGCTTATATGAACACTGAAGCTTTCTTT
many,TRBV9,-,TRBJ2-5,CASSVDSEETQYF,TGTGCCAGCAGCGTAGACAGTGAAGAGACCCAGTACTTC
-,TRBV28,-,TRBJ1-2,CASSLYPSEQGYTF,TGTGCCAGCAGTTTATATCCGTCGGAGCAAGGCTACACCTTC
-,TRBV27,-,TRBJ1-5,CASSLTGGGQPQHF,TGTGCCAGCAGTTTAACTGGGGGCGGTCAGCCCCAGCATTTT
few,TRBV19,TRBD1,TRBJ1-6,CASSIYPTTGYSPLHF,TGTGCCAGTAGTATTTATCCCACGACAGGGTATTCACCCCTCCACTTT
-,TRBV7-6,-,TRBJ2-5,CASSLSGLYQETQYF,TGTGCCAGCAGCTTAAGCGGCTTGTACCAAGAGACCCAGTACTTC
-,TRBV7-3,-,TRBJ1-1,CASSSVAGRTNTEAFF,TGTGCCAGCAGCTCGGTGGCAGGGAGGACTAACACTGAAGCTTTCTTT
-,TRBV10-2,-,TRBJ1-6,CASSESASLHF,TGCGCCAGCAGTGAGTCCGCGTCCCTCCACTTT
-,TRBV19,-,TRBJ1-5,CASSIVTGNQPQHF,TGTGCCAGTAGTATTGTGACAGGAAATCAGCCCCAGCATTTT
many,TRBV2,-,TRBJ1-5,CASSVGQNSNQPQHF,TGTGCCAGCAGTGTAGGACAGAATAGCAATCAGCCCCAGCATTTT
-,TRBV18,TRBD2,TRBJ2-2,CASSYGAAPGGTGELFF,TGTGCCAGCTCATACGGAGCGGCCCCGGGGGGCACCGGGGAGCTGTTTTTT
-,TRBV6-5,TRBD2,TRBJ2-3,CASSNSGGLSDTQYF,TGTGCCAGCAGCAATAGCGGGGGGCTCTCAGATACGCAGTATTTT
few,TRBV28,-,TRBJ1-2,CASISAGPIYGYTF,TGTGCCAGCATCTCAGCAGGGCCGATCTATGGCTACACCTTC
many,TRBV24-1,TRBD1,TRBJ2-2,CATREDRGRFAGELFF,TGTGCCACCAGGGAAGACAGGGGGCGCTTCGCCGGGGAGCTGTTTTTT
-,TRBV18,-,TRBJ1-5,CASSPNQGLRDNQPQHF,TGTGCCAGCTCACCAAATCAGGGGTTGAGGGACAATCAGCCCCAGCATTTT
-,TRBV9,TRBD2,TRBJ2-3,CASTLAGEKADTQYF,TGTGCCAGCACCCTAGCGGGGGAGAAGGCAGATACGCAGTATTTT
-,TRBV5-1,TRBD2,TRBJ2-1,CASSPWTSPNEQFF,TGCGCCAGCAGTCCCTGGACTAGCCCCAATGAGCAGTTCTTC
-,TRBV30,TRBD1,TRBJ1-1,CAWSVPDRTNTEAFF,TGTGCCTGGAGTGTACCGGACAGGACCAACACTGAAGCTTTCTTT
-,TRBV11-2,-,TRBJ1-3,CASSGGSGNTIYF,TGTGCCAGCAGCGGGGGGTCTGGAAACACCATATATTTT
-,TRBV28,-,TRBJ2-3,CASSLPMDSPTDTQYF,TGTGCCAGCAGTTTACCGATGGACAGCCCAACAGATACGCAGTATTTT
few,TRBV4-1,-,TRBJ1-2,CASSLSELTNYGYTF,TGCGCCAGCAGCCTCTCCGAGCTAACTAACTATGGCTACACCTTC
few,TRBV27,TRBD1,TRBJ1-2,CASSLYGTGNGYTF,TGTGCCAGCAGTTTATACGGGACAGGGAATGGCTACACCTTC
-,TRBV6-5,-,TRBJ2-1,CASQRQTSYNEQFF,TGTGCCAGCCAGAGACAGACCTCCTACAATGAGCAGTTCTTC
-,TRBV6-1,TRBD1,TRBJ1-4,CASSDLLTGGQEKLFF,TGTGCCAGCAGTGACCTTTTAACAGGGGGTCAGGAAAAACTGTTTTTT
-,TRBV6-5,TRBD2,TRBJ2-5,CASKFGGGETQYF,TGTGCCAGCAAATTCGGGGGGGGAGAGACCCAGTACTTC
-,TRBV7-9,TRBD2,TRBJ2-1,CASHGGVSGGGQFF,TGTGCCAGCCATGGAGGAGTTAGCGGGGGAGGGCAGTTCTTC
many,TRBV19,-,TRBJ1-1,CASSLDRHTEAFF,TGTGCCAGTAGTCTCGACAGGCACACTGAAGCTTTCTTT
-,TRBV2,-,TRBJ1-6,CASSQRQNSYNSPLHF,TGTGCCAGCAGTCAAAGACAGAACTCCTATAATTCACCCCTCCACTTT
-,TRBV5-8,-,TRBJ2-5,CARLKTTGFKETQYF,TGTGCCAGGCTCAAGACGACAGGATTCAAGGAGACCCAGTACTTC
-,TRBV6-5,TRBD1,TRBJ2-5,CASIHTGTGGETQYF,TGTGCCAGCATCCATACCGGGACAGGGGGAGAGACCCAGTACTTC
-,TRBV2,-,TRBJ1-3,CASCPGGTGNTIYF,TGTGCCAGCTGTCCTGGGGGCACTGGAAACACCATATATTTT
-,TRBV4-1,-,TRBJ1-5,CASSQGVGTLSNQPQHF,TGCGCCAGCAGCCAGGGTGTGGGGACTCTTAGCAATCAGCCCCAGCATTTT
-,TRBV2,-,TRBJ1-2,CASSAQGGYGYTF,TGTGCCAGCAGTGCCCAGGGAGGTTATGGCTACACCTTC
-,TRBV19,TRBD1,TRBJ1-2,CASSMGGQGARGYGYTF,TGTGCCAGTAGTATGGGGGGACAGGGGGCGCGCGGCTATGGCTACACCTTC
-,TRBV4-1,-,TRBJ1-2,CASSQETGSSYGYTF,TGCGCCAGCAGCCAAGAAACAGGGAGTTCCTATGGCTACACCTTC
-,TRBV29-1,TRBD2,TRBJ2-1,CSVEAASGSSYNEQFF,TGCAGCGTTGAAGCGGCTAGCGGAAGCTCCTACAATGAGCAGTTCTTC
few,TRBV30,-,TRBJ1-5,CAWSPHPTGNQPQHF,TGTGCCTGGAGTCCCCACCCCACAGGGAATCAGCCCCAGCATTTT
-,TRBV9,-,TRBJ1-2,CASSALNYGYTF,TGTGCCAGCAGCGCCTTAAACTATGGCTACACCTTC
-,TRBV29-1,-,TRBJ2-1,CSVDDRSYNEQFF,TGCAGCGTTGATGACAGGTCTTACAATGAGCAGTTCTTC